What follows are 11 T cell receptor beta chains derived from one specimen sequenced in a study of blood T cells in healthy people across ages. A second PCR of about 6 to 12 cycles used a sample-barcoded 5' primer and a J-beta primer mix. Each CDR3 protein is one row after TCRdb ran MiXCR on the 5' RACE reads. The sample has fewer than 700,000 distinct CDR3 sequences, 45% to 55% seen once. The sample taken for sequencing was blood. The receptors were sampled from an older man in good health.

This clonotype showed up just a few times. This chain links TRBV4-2 with TRBJ1-4; D not resolved. Germline loops: CDR1 LGHNA, CDR2 YNFKEQ. The CDR3 covers 15 residues. The V end was cut by 0 bases, the J end by 4 bases, with 9 bases between. The CDR3 DNA reads as TGTGCCAGCAGCCAAGATGGCAGGCTTAATGAAAAACTGTTTTTT. Its protein product is CASSQDGRLNEKLFF.

V gene TRBV29-1 combines with J gene TRBJ2-7, with TRBD1 matching 9 bases. V dropped 7 bases and J dropped 5; count of bases not matched to a gene: 15. This CDR3 has 15 residues. Per germline, CDR1 SQVTM and CDR2 ANQGSEA. This chain's CDR3 is CSAEYPGTGKDEQYF. The CDR3 DNA is TGCAGCGCAGAGTATCCCGGGACAGGGAAGGACGAGCAGTACTTC.

This rearrangement joins TRBV20-1 to TRBJ2-5; TRBD1 aligns across 7 bases. The DNA end lines up better with TRBJ2-7; the J call may be wrong. This CDR3 is 13 amino acids long. The germline CDR1 and CDR2 sequences are DFQATT and SNEGSKA (reference sequence). For the CDR3, the DNA is TGCAGTGCTAGAGAGACAGGGAAGGGCGAGCAGTACTTC. This encodes CSARETGKGEQYF.

In its sample, this clonotype was seen a few times. This may be a read error: a much more frequent sequence differs by one nucleotide. V gene TRBV6-5 combines with J gene TRBJ2-7; 8 bases line up with TRBD1. Germline lookup yields CDR1 MNHEY and CDR2 SVGAGI. This CDR3 is built from 13 residues. In nucleotides, the CDR3 is TGTGCCAGCAGTGACTCAGGGGGCGATGAGCAGTACTTC. Encoded protein: CASSDSGGDEQYF.

This clonotype showed up just a few times. The genes are TRBV5-1 and TRBJ2-1; weak D call: TRBD1 (5 bases). Germline CDR1 is SGHRS and CDR2 is YFSETQ. V shed 0 bases and J shed 8 bases, with 12 bases lying between them. The CDR3 covers 14 residues. CDR3 sequence: CASSLGREGDEQFF. Here the CDR3 DNA reads TGCGCCAGCAGCTTGGGCAGGGAAGGCGATGAGCAGTTCTTC.

The rearrangement uses TRBV11-1 and TRBJ2-7; tentative D call: TRBD2 (6 bases). Germline V CDR1 and CDR2: SGHAT, FQDESV (reference sequence). The CDR3 runs 16 residues. V lost 1 base, J lost 12 bases, and 25 bases lay in between. DNA of the CDR3: TGTGCCAGCAGCTTAGAGGCGGGAAGTGGGTTAGAGACCCTGTACTTC. As protein: CASSLEAGSGLETLYF.

The V call is TRBV9, the J call TRBJ2-5; tentatively, D is TRBD2 (5 bases). This CDR3 has 14 amino acids. V dropped 2 bases and J dropped 4 bases, with 12 bases sitting between them. Germline CDR1 is SGDLS and CDR2 is YYNGEE. CDR3 protein: CASSVTLGGETQYF. The CDR3 DNA sequence: TGTGCCAGCAGCGTCACACTAGGTGGAGAGACCCAGTACTTC.

This rearrangement joins TRBV15 to TRBJ2-4; TRBD1 matches 7 bases. The end of the DNA aligns better with TRBJ2-7, so the J call may be wrong. This CDR3 contains 15 residues. Germline V lookup: CDR1 LNHNV, CDR2 YYDKDF (reference sequence). The chain's CDR3 is CATSSPRQGSYEQYF. The CDR3 DNA reads TGTGCCACCAGCAGCCCCAGACAGGGTTCCTACGAGCAGTACTTC.

This clonotype was seen only a few times. This chain joins TRBV4-3 and TRBJ2-3; 10 bases line up with TRBD1. CDR3 length: 16 amino acids. J lost 7 bases, V lost 1 base, and 8 bases had no gene match. Germline V lookup: CDR1 LGHNA, CDR2 YSLEER. CDR3 protein: CASSQGPPDRGNTQYF. In DNA, the CDR3 is TGCGCCAGCAGCCAAGGACCCCCGGACAGGGGGAATACGCAGTATTTT.

The V call is TRBV7-2, the J call TRBJ2-1, with TRBD2 identical over 13 bases. CDR1 is SGHTA and CDR2 is FQGNSA in the germline V gene. After removal of 5 bases from V and 7 bases from J, the junction contained 8 bases not matched to a gene. The CDR3 has 16 amino acids. The CDR3 DNA is TGTGCCAGCAGCCCCTGGGGGACTAGCGGGATTAATGAGCAGTTCTTC. As protein: CASSPWGTSGINEQFF.

With respect to this clonotype: This clone may be a read error of a much larger clone one base away. The chain employs TRBV6-6 and TRBJ1-5, with a possible D match to TRBD1 (6 bases). Germline assignment: CDR1 MNHNY and CDR2 SVGAGI (reference sequence). V was pared by 7 bases and J by 6 bases, with 22 bases between. The CDR3 runs 16 residues. Here the CDR3 DNA reads TGTGCCAGCACTCCACCCGGGGACGGGGGCAGTCAGCCCCAGCATTTT. This encodes CASTPPGDGGSQPQHF.